The clone carrying this T cell receptor (beta chain) has a count of ten or more. Its antigen is unknown. For TCRbeta, the library was prepared with unique molecular identifiers. Using its own MiXCR run on the PCR reads, TCRdb lists one record per CDR3 protein. The table lists fewer than 350,000 distinct CDR3 sequences, approximately 10% of them singletons, with about 25% in the top ten. This specimen belongs to a study of T-cell reconstitution after alpha-beta-depleted transplantation in children. Study results and caveats: Hyperexpanded clones declined; after one year, newly produced T cells mostly supplied diversity. For some patients, TCRbeta diversity was high at day 60 because of recipient T cells and thymic progenitors that survived. Reportedly, roughly two months post-transplant, alpha-beta T cells arose from several hundred expanded graft clones.

Germline CDR1 reads LGHDT; CDR2 reads YNNKEL (reference sequence). CDR3 length: 16 amino acids. V lost 1 base, J lost 6 bases, and 19 bases lay in between. The clonotype was recovered from a male patient under 10 years old who had a stem cell transplant for chronic granulomatous disease, so the T cells may come from the graft donor. The rearrangement joins TRBV3-1 to TRBJ2-7; D assignment may be TRBD1 or TRBD2 (5 bases each). Sequencing was performed on peripheral blood, taken 180 days after TCRalphabeta/CD19-depleted stem cell transplant. The CDR3 DNA reads as TGTGCCAGCAGCCAAGTTTCTTTAGGTCTGAGGGGCGAGCAGTACTTC. Translated, it gives CASSQVSLGLRGEQYF.